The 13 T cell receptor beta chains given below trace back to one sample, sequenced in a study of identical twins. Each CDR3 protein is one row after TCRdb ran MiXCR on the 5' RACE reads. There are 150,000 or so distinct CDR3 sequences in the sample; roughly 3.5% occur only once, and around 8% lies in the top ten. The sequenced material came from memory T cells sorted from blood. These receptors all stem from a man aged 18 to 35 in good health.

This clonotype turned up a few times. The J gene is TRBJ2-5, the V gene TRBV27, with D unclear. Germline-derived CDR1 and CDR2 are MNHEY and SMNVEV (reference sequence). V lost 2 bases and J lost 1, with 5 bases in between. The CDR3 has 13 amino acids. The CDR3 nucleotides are TGTGCCAGCAGTTTAGACGGCCAAGAGACCCAGTACTTC. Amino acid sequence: CASSLDGQETQYF.

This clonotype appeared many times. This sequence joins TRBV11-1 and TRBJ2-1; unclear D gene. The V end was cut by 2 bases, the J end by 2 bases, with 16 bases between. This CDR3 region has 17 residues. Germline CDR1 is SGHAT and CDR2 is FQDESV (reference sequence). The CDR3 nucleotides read TGTGCCAGCAGCTTAAAAGGAGTACTGGACCCCTACAATGAGCAGTTCTTC. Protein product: CASSLKGVLDPYNEQFF.

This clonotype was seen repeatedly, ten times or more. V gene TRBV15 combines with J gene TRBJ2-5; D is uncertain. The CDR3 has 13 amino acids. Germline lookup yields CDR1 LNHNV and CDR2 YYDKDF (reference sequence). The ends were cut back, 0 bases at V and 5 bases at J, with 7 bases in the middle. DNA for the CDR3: TGTGCCACCAGCAGAGATAGCCGTGAGACCCAGTACTTC. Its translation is CATSRDSRETQYF.

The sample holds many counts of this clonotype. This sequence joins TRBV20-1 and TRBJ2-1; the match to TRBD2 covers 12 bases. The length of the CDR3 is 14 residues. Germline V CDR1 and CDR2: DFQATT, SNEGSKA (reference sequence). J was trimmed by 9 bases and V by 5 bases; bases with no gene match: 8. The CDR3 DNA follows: TGCAGTGCTGATCGGACTAGCGGGAATAGTGAGCAGTTCTTC. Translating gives CSADRTSGNSEQFF.

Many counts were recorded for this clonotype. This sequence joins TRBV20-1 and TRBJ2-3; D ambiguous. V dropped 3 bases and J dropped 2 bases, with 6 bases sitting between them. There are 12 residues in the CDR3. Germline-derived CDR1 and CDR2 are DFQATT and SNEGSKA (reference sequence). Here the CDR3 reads CSARPNTDTQYF. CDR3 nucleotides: TGCAGTGCTAGGCCCAACACAGATACGCAGTATTTT.

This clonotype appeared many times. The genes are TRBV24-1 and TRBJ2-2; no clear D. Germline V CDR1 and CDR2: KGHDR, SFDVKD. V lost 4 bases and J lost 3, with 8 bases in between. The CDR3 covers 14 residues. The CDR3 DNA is TGTGCCACCAGTGAGAACTCCCACACCGGGGAGCTGTTTTTT. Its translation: CATSENSHTGELFF.

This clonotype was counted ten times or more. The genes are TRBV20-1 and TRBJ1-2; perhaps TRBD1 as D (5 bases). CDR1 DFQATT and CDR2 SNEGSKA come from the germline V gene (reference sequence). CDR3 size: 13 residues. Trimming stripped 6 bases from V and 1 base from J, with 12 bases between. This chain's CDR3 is CSASGGLNYGYTF. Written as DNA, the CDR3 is TGCAGTGCATCGGGGGGACTTAACTATGGCTACACCTTC.

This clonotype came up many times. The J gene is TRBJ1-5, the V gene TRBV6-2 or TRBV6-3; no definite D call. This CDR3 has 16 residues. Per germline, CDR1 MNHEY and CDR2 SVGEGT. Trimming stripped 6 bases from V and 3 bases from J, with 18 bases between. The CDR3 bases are TGTGCCAGCAGCAGAGACCTCACCGTCCCCAATCAGCCCCAGCATTTT. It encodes CASSRDLTVPNQPQHF.

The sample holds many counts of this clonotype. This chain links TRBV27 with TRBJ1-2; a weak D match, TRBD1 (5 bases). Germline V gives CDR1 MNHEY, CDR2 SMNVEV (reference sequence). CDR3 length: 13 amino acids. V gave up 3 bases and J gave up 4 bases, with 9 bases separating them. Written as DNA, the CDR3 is TGTGCCAGCAGTTTCTACGGGGCCTATGGCTACACCTTC. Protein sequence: CASSFYGAYGYTF.

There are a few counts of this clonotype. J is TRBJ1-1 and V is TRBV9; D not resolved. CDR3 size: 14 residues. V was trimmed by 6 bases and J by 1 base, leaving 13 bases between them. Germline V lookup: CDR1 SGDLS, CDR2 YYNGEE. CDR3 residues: CASKGDTPNTEAFF. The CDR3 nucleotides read TGTGCCAGCAAAGGAGACACCCCGAACACTGAAGCTTTCTTT.

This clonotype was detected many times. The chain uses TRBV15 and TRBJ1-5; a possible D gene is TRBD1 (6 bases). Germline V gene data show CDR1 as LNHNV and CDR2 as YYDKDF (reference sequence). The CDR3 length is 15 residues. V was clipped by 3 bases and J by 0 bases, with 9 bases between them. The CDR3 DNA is TGTGCCACCAGCAGTGGACAGAATAGCAATCAGCCCCAGCATTTT. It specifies CATSSGQNSNQPQHF.

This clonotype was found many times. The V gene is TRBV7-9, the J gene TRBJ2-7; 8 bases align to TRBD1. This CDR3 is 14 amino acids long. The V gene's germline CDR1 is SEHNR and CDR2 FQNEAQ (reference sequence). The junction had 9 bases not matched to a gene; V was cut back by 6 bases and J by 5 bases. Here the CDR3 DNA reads TGTGCCAGCAGATCACAGGGGGAAGTAGACGAGCAGTACTTC. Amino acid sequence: CASRSQGEVDEQYF.

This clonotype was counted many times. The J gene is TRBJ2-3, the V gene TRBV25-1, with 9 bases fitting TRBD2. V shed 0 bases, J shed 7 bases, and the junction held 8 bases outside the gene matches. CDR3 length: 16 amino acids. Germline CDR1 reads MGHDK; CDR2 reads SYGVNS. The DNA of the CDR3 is TGTGCCAGCAGTGAATACGTGACTAGCGGAACACATACGCAGTATTTT. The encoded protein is CASSEYVTSGTHTQYF. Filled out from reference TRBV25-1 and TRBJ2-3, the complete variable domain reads EADIYQTPRYLVIGTGKKITLECSQTMGHDKMYWYQQDPGMELHLIHYSYGVNSTEKGDLSSESTVSRIRTEHFPLTLESARPSHTSQYLCASSEYVTSGTHTQYFGPGTRLTVL.